The 17 T cell receptor beta chains below were found in one sample sequenced in a study of OX40 agonist ivuxolimab in advanced cancers. Libraries were prepared by immunoSEQ multiplex PCR; TCRdb keeps only in-frame clonotypes and omits some of them. The sample has about 14,000 clones, 60% to 85% seen once. The sequenced sample was CD4+ or CD8+ T cells sorted from blood, obtained in a trial of the OX40 agonist ivuxolimab. These receptor sequences come from an adult with an advanced solid tumor such as melanoma, head and neck, liver or kidney cancer.

In DNA, the CDR3 is TGTGCCACGGCAGGGGTGGGGCTAAATCAGCCCCAGCATTTT. Translation: CATAGVGLNQPQHF. The rearrangement links TRBV28 to TRBJ1-5, with D possibly matching TRBD1 (6 bases). Trimming cost V 10 bases and J 4 bases, with 17 bases left between them. Looked up from germline, CDR1 is MDHEN and CDR2 is SYDVKM. This CDR3 comprises 14 residues. The full variable domain, completed using reference TRBV28 and TRBJ1-5, is DVKVTQSSRYLVKRTGEKVFLECVQDMDHENMFWYRQDPGLGLRLIYFSYDVKMKEKGDIPEGYSVSREKKERFSLILESASTNQTSMYLCATAGVGLNQPQHFGDGTRLSIL.

The V and J genes are TRBV9 and TRBJ2-3; TRBD1 is a possible D gene (6 bases). Germline V lookup: CDR1 SGDLS, CDR2 YYNGEE. The V and J ends lost 3 bases and 0 bases respectively, with 14 bases between them. This CDR3 has 16 residues. The CDR3 region is CASSGIQGSSTDTQYF. The CDR3 DNA follows: TGTGCCAGCAGCGGGATACAGGGCTCTAGCACAGATACGCAGTATTTT.

The gene calls are TRBV27 and TRBJ2-5; TRBD1 matches at 9 bases. Trimming took 6 bases from V and 4 from J; bases not matched to a gene: 12. Germline CDR1 and CDR2: MNHEY and SMNVEV (reference sequence). The CDR3 length is 16 residues. The CDR3 DNA is TGTGCCAGCAGAGCGCAGGACAGGGGTGTAGGAGAGACCCAGTACTTC. Translation gives CASRAQDRGVGETQYF.

This clone rates as medium-sized. This chain connects TRBV9 to TRBJ1-1; D gene unclear. The germline V gene has CDR1 SGDLS and CDR2 YYNGEE. Trimming removed 0 bases from V and 7 bases from J, with 13 bases in between. This CDR3 spans 14 amino acids. The CDR3 region is CASSVVSLPDEAFF. The CDR3 DNA reads TGTGCCAGCAGCGTAGTGTCGTTACCAGATGAAGCTTTCTTT. The full variable domain, in which reference TRBV9 and TRBJ1-1 provide the parts outside the CDR3, is DSGVTQTPKHLITATGQRVTLRCSPRSGDLSVYWYQQSLDQGLQFLIQYYNGEERAKGNILERFSAQQFPDLHSELNLSSLELGDSALYFCASSVVSLPDEAFFGQGTRLTVV.

In its sample, this clone was seen once. V usage is TRBV2 and J usage is TRBJ2-7; TRBD1 matches 12 bases. Germline V gene data show CDR1 as SNHLY and CDR2 as FYNNEI. The J segment lost 5 bases and the V segment lost 3 bases, leaving 2 bases of the junction unmatched. The CDR3 runs to 14 residues. The CDR3 nucleotides are TGTGCCAGCAGTGAGGGGACAGGGGGCGACGAGCAGTACTTC. It codes for CASSEGTGGDEQYF.

The CDR3 nucleotides read TGTGCCAGCAGTTACTCTATCCAGTCTGGGGCCAACGTCCTGACTTTC. Its protein is CASSYSIQSGANVLTF. The J gene is TRBJ2-6, the V gene TRBV6-5; D is ambiguous. The CDR3 consists of 16 residues. Trimming pared 0 bases from V and 1 base from J, leaving 7 bases between. Germline values: CDR1 MNHEY, CDR2 SVGAGI.

This clone was detected only a few times. The CDR3 DNA reads as TGTGCCAGCAGCGCTTTCTACGAGCAGTACTTC. It encodes CASSAFYEQYF. V is TRBV9 and J is TRBJ2-7; D gene uncertain. Germline V gives CDR1 SGDLS, CDR2 YYNGEE. V lost 3 bases, J lost 3 bases, and 4 bases lay in between. The CDR3 has 11 residues.

This chain uses TRBV7-8 with TRBJ2-5, with TRBD1 identical over 9 bases. Germline V gene lookup returns CDR1 SGHVS and CDR2 FQNEAQ. This CDR3 contains 15 residues. With V trimmed by 6 bases and J by 3 bases, 8 bases remained unmatched. The chain's CDR3 is CASSPPGTGKETQYF. Here the CDR3 DNA reads TGTGCCAGCAGTCCACCCGGGACAGGGAAAGAGACCCAGTACTTC.

The V gene is TRBV13, the J gene TRBJ2-3, with D maybe TRBD2 (7 bases). This CDR3 is built from 16 residues. Trimming removed 5 bases from V and 0 bases from J, with 15 bases in between. CDR1 PRHDT and CDR2 FYEKMQ come from the germline V gene (reference sequence). CDR3 protein: CASSPRGGPSTDTQYF. The CDR3 nucleotides are TGTGCCAGCAGCCCAAGGGGGGGCCCTAGCACAGATACGCAGTATTTT.

This clone showed up just a few times. The chain uses TRBV4-3 and TRBJ2-3, with D possibly matching TRBD2 (7 bases). This CDR3 spans 17 amino acids. Germline CDR1 reads LGHNA; CDR2 reads YSLEER. Trimming removed 1 base from V and 3 bases from J, with 17 bases in between. The CDR3 nucleotides are TGCGCCAGCAGCCAAGTCGAGAGGGGGGAGGGGACAGATACGCAGTATTTT. This sequence encodes CASSQVERGEGTDTQYF.

The chain carries TRBV5-1 and TRBJ2-7; D is unresolved. The V end was cut by 0 bases, the J end by 4 bases, with 5 bases between. This CDR3 is 12 amino acids long. Germline lookup yields CDR1 SGHRS and CDR2 YFSETQ. The CDR3 DNA reads TGCGCCAGCAGCTTGGGGCAGTACGAGCAGTACTTC. Its translation: CASSLGQYEQYF.

This chain links TRBV2 with TRBJ1-1; maybe TRBD1 (5 bases). V was clipped by 7 bases and J by 10 bases, with 10 bases between them. The CDR3 consists of 10 residues. CDR1 is SNHLY and CDR2 is FYNNEI in the germline V gene. As DNA, the CDR3 is TGTGCCAGCATGGGACTTCTAGCTTTCTTT. It codes for CASMGLLAFF.

V gene TRBV27 combines with J gene TRBJ2-7; possibly TRBD1 for D (6 bases). The CDR3 contains 15 residues. Trimming left V 4 bases short and J 2 bases short, with 15 bases between. The germline CDR1 and CDR2 sequences are MNHEY and SMNVEV (reference sequence). The CDR3 sequence is CASSSVAGVTYEQYF. The CDR3 coding sequence is TGTGCCAGCAGTTCGGTGGCAGGGGTAACCTACGAGCAGTACTTC.

This clone was seen more than once but under ten times. The chain recombines TRBV29-1 with TRBJ2-1; perhaps D is TRBD1 or TRBD2 (5 bases each). The CDR3 has 15 amino acids. The V gene's germline CDR1 is SQVTM and CDR2 ANQGSEA. Deletions cut 4 bases from V and 0 bases from J, with 13 bases between. The CDR3 here is CSVGGPGLSYNEQFF. CDR3 coding DNA: TGCAGCGTTGGAGGGCCAGGGCTCTCCTACAATGAGCAGTTCTTC.

The chain is built from TRBV27 and TRBJ2-7, with D maybe TRBD2 (5 bases). The CDR3 sequence is 15 residues long. The V gene lost 2 bases and the J gene lost 5 bases, with 16 bases spanning the gap. The germline V gene has CDR1 MNHEY and CDR2 SMNVEV (reference sequence). CDR3 in amino acids: CASSLTPTSADEQYF. CDR3 nucleotides: TGTGCCAGCAGTTTAACTCCGACATCAGCGGACGAGCAGTACTTC.

This chain joins TRBV5-4 and TRBJ2-3; TRBD1 agrees at 10 bases. Trimming at V came to 4 bases and at J to 3 bases, leaving 14 bases not matched to a gene. CDR3 length: 18 amino acids. Per the germline V gene, CDR1 is SGHNT and CDR2 is YYREEE (reference sequence). This CDR3 reads CASSRTGTGALITDTQYF. The CDR3 DNA is TGTGCCAGCAGCCGAACCGGGACAGGGGCCTTGATAACAGATACGCAGTATTTT.

This clone appeared a few times. The V and J genes are TRBV5-6 and TRBJ2-5; D possibly uses TRBD1 or TRBD2 (6 bases each). The V end lost 4 bases, the J end lost 4 bases, and 17 bases lay between the germline ends. The germline gives CDR1 SGHDT, CDR2 YYEEEE. The CDR3 has 15 amino acids. The chain's CDR3 is CASSAGGGLRETQYF. The CDR3, as DNA: TGTGCCAGCAGCGCCGGAGGGGGTCTGCGAGAGACCCAGTACTTC.